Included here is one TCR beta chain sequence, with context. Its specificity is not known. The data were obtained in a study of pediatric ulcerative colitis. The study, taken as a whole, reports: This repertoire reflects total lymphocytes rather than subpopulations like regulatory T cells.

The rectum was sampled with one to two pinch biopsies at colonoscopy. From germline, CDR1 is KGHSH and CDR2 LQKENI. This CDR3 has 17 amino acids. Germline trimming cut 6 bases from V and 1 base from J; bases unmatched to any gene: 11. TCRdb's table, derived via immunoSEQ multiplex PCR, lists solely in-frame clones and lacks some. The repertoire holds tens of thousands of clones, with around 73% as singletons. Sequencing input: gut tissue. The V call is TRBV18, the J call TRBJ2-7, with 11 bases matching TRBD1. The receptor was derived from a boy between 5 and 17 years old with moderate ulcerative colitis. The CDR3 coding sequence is TGTGCCAGCTCGTCGTCCTCTGGACAGGGGGCTTCCTACGAGCAGTACTTC. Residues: CASSSSSGQGASYEQYF.